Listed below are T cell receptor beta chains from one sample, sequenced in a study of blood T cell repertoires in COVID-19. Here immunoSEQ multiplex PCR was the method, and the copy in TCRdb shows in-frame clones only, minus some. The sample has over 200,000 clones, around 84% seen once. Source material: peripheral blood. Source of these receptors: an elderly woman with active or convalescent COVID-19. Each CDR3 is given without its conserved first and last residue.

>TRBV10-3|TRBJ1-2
AISLSGQANYGYT
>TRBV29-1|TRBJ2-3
SVGRQVTDTQY
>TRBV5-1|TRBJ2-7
ASSLSPGERSYEQY
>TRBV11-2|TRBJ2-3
ASSFPIDTQY
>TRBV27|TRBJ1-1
ASSLEGNDEAF
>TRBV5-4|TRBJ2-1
ASRTDNEQF
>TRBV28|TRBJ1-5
ASSFQGIFVQPQH
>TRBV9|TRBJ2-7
ASSVEGSGVTYEQY
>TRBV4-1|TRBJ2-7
ASSRDSGGSYEQY
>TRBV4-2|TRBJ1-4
ASSQGGEWLLGEKLF
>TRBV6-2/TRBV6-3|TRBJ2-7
ASSYSAGLAGETLQY
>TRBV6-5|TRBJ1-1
ASSYRAGLDTEAF
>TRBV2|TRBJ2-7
ASTVGAIYYEQY
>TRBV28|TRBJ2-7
ASSPPNRSSYEQY
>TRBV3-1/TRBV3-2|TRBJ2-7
ASSQEGQGIYEQY
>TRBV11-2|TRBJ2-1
ASSLRGSYNEQF
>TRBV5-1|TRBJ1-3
ASSLRTGTSGNTIY
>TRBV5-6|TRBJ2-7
ASSGTARPLRRPEQY
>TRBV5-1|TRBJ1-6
ASSYLTGTGRSPLH
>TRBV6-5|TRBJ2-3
ASSRPGTDTQY
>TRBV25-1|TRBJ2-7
ASSELAGGPEQY
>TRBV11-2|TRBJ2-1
ASMVPFDGRAANEQF
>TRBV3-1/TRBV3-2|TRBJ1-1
ASSQVSGFTEAF
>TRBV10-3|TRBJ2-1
AISSSDNEQF
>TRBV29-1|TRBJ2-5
SVWSGRAGETQY
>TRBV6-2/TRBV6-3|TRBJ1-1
ASSFTGLNTEAF
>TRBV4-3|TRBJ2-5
ASSLIAGGPETQY
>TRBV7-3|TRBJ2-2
ASSLIGGTGGNTGELF
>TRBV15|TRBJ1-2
ATRFRENYGYT
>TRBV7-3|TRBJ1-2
ASSPQDSLSYGYT
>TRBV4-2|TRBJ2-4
ASSQDHTSGPAKNIQY
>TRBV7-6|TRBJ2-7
ASSLLTGGRFSSYEQY
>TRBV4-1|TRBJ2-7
ASSPDQGRAYEQY
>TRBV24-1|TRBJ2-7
ATSDRTGSVEQY
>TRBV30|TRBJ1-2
AWSPLRTGGSGYT
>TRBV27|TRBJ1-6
ASSLDRSSYNSPLH
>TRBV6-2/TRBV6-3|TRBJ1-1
ASSNPPGQRNTEAF
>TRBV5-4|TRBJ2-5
ASSLGQKETQY
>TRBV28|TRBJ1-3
ASRPYTPSGNTIY
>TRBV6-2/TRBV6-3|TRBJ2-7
ASSPRTGGIKNYEQY
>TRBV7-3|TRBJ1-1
ASSLTVTGRVAEAF
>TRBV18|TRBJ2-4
ASSPAEGIQY
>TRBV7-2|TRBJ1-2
ASSLASGNYGYT
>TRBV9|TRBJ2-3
ASSGRGGTANTDTQY
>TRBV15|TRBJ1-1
ATSRDHTNTEAF
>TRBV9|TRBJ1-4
ASSMDSLGEKLF
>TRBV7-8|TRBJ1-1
ASSLGVFGAAWDTEAF
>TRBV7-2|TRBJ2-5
ASSLGRVGGDKGRETQY
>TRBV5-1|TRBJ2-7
ASKAIGTGESYEQY
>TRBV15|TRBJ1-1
ATSFGQGHAEAF
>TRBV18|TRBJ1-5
ASSPKTGTGNQPQH
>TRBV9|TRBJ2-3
ASSAQPSTDTQY
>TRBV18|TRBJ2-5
ASSPTGQYQETQY
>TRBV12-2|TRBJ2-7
ASVWTAVREQY
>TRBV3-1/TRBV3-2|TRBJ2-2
ASSLRAWRGALNTGELF
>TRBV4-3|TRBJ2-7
ASSQEITGSYEQY